The next 18 T cell receptor beta chains were all read from a single sample in a study of blood T cell repertoires in COVID-19. Some clones are missing from TCRdb's copy, which holds only in-frame ones; the method was immunoSEQ multiplex PCR. The sample holds 100,000 to 120,000 clones, 70% to 85% seen once. The specimen sequenced was peripheral blood. Receptors were obtained from a woman between 40 and 50 years old with acute or convalescent COVID-19.

This chain uses TRBV3-1 (or the pseudogene TRBV3-2) with TRBJ2-5; TRBD1 matches 9 bases. After removal of 3 bases from V and 5 bases from J, the junction contained 7 bases not matched to a gene. The germline V gene has CDR1 LGHDT and CDR2 YNNKEL (reference sequence). The CDR3 extends over 15 amino acids. CDR3 protein: CASSQRTDRGETQYF. The CDR3 DNA reads TGTGCCAGCAGCCAGAGAACGGACAGGGGCGAGACCCAGTACTTC.

This clone was detected once. The V call is TRBV27, the J call TRBJ2-5, with 10 bases matching TRBD1. This CDR3 comprises 15 residues. Trimming cost V 3 bases and J 4 bases; bases outside gene matches: 5. The germline V gene encodes CDR1 MNHEY and CDR2 SMNVEV (reference sequence). The CDR3 DNA reads TGTGCCAGCAGTTTCCGACAGGGGGCGGGAGAGACCCAGTACTTC. Translating gives CASSFRQGAGETQYF.

The chain has TRBV28 and TRBJ1-1; 8 bases agree with TRBD1. Unmatched junction bases numbered 5, after V lost 6 bases and J lost 2 bases. CDR1 and CDR2 from the germline V gene are MDHEN and SYDVKM. The CDR3 extends over 14 amino acids. CDR3 sequence (DNA): TGTGCCAGCAGGATGGGACAGGCTAACACTGAAGCTTTCTTT. Its protein product is CASRMGQANTEAFF.

V gene TRBV25-1 combines with J gene TRBJ1-1; TRBD1 agrees at 10 bases. CDR1 and CDR2 from the germline V gene are MGHDK and SYGVNS. CDR3 length equals 16 residues. The junction had 7 bases not matched to a gene; V was cut back by 2 bases and J by 4 bases. The CDR3 is CASSETRQGASTEAFF. The DNA for the CDR3 is TGTGCCAGCAGTGAAACAAGACAGGGGGCTTCCACTGAAGCTTTCTTT. Supplemented by reference TRBV25-1 and TRBJ1-1, the full variable domain reads EADIYQTPRYLVIGTGKKITLECSQTMGHDKMYWYQQDPGMELHLIHYSYGVNSTEKGDLSSESTVSRIRTEHFPLTLESARPSHTSQYLCASSETRQGASTEAFFGQGTRLTVV.

The genes are TRBV24-1 and TRBJ1-2; D gene unclear. Germline CDR1 reads KGHDR; CDR2 reads SFDVKD. V lost 4 bases to trimming and J lost 4 bases, with 12 bases between them. This CDR3 is 14 amino acids long. Here the CDR3 DNA reads TGTGCCACCAGTGAAACCCCCGGTATCTATGGCTACACCTTC. This sequence encodes CATSETPGIYGYTF.

V and J are TRBV29-1 and TRBJ2-5, with D possibly matching TRBD2 (6 bases). Germline-derived CDR1 and CDR2 are SQVTM and ANQGSEA. The CDR3 covers 13 residues. The V and J ends lost 2 bases and 5 bases respectively, with 12 bases between them. DNA of the CDR3: TGCAGCGTTGAACGCGGGGAGCGGGAGACCCAGTACTTC. Its translation: CSVERGERETQYF.

At least ten counts were recorded for this clone. This chain joins TRBV18 and TRBJ2-2, with TRBD2 identical over 8 bases. CDR3 length: 15 residues. The V gene end was trimmed by 4 bases and the J gene end by 5 bases; junction bases not matched to a gene: 6. Germline CDR1 and CDR2: KGHSH and LQKENI. The CDR3 sequence: CASSQGTSGTGELFF. The CDR3 DNA follows: TGTGCCAGCTCACAGGGAACTAGCGGAACCGGGGAGCTGTTTTTT. The full variable domain, completed using reference TRBV18 and TRBJ2-2, is NAGVMQNPRHLVRRRGQEARLRCSPMKGHSHVYWYRQLPEEGLKFMVYLQKENIIDESGMPKERFSAEFPKEGPSILRIQQVVRGDSAAYFCASSQGTSGTGELFFGEGSRLTVL.

The CDR3 DNA sequence: TGTGCCAGCAGACGGGGGGGACAGGGGGCCCGAGAGACCCAGTACTTC. It yields the protein CASRRGGQGARETQYF. The V gene is TRBV28, the J gene TRBJ2-5, with TRBD1 identical over 12 bases. The V and J ends lost 6 bases and 4 bases, in that order; junction bases with no gene match: 9. The CDR3 is made up of 16 amino acids. Germline V gene sequence: CDR1 MDHEN, CDR2 SYDVKM.

The gene calls are TRBV7-9 and TRBJ1-2, with 8 bases lining up with TRBD1. Germline lookup yields CDR1 SEHNR and CDR2 FQNEAQ (reference sequence). The CDR3 runs to 17 residues. The V gene end was trimmed by 6 bases and the J gene end by 0 bases; junction bases not matched to a gene: 12. The CDR3 DNA sequence: TGTGCCAGCAGTCAAGGACAGGGCGTCCGAGCTAACTATGGCTACACCTTC. Its protein product is CASSQGQGVRANYGYTF.

The chain carries TRBV28 and TRBJ2-5; 10 bases fit TRBD1. This CDR3 is built from 16 residues. Germline CDR1 reads MDHEN; CDR2 reads SYDVKM. V trimming: 7 bases; J trimming: 4 bases; junction bases outside the gene matches: 12. CDR3 residues: CASKLTGTGARETQYF. DNA for the CDR3: TGTGCCAGCAAACTTACCGGGACAGGGGCCCGAGAGACCCAGTACTTC.

The rearrangement uses TRBV12-3 or TRBV12-4 and TRBJ2-1, with D possibly being TRBD2 (7 bases). V was pared by 5 bases and J by 10 bases, with 15 bases between. The CDR3 sequence is 13 residues long. For the CDR3, the DNA is TGTGCCAGCAGTCTGGGGGGGCCTCGAGAGCAGTTCTTC. It specifies CASSLGGPREQFF.

The sample holds one count of this clone. The V call is TRBV5-4, the J call TRBJ2-5; D perhaps matches TRBD1 (5 bases). Trimming stripped 0 bases from V and 7 bases from J, with 13 bases between. CDR1 SGHNT and CDR2 YYREEE come from the germline V gene (reference sequence). CDR3 length equals 14 residues. The CDR3 region is CASSLDRWVGTQYF. The CDR3 bases are TGTGCCAGCAGCTTGGACAGGTGGGTGGGGACCCAGTACTTC.

The V call is TRBV18, the J call TRBJ1-2; D gene unclear. Germline V gives CDR1 KGHSH, CDR2 LQKENI. Trimming stripped 3 bases from V and 4 bases from J, with 15 bases between. This CDR3 is 15 amino acids long. As DNA, the CDR3 is TGTGCCAGCTCACCGGGATCGGAGGTCGGCTATGGCTACACCTTC. It yields the protein CASSPGSEVGYGYTF.

The genes are TRBV29-1 and TRBJ2-1; 9 positions match TRBD1. Germline CDR1 SQVTM, CDR2 ANQGSEA. V lost 3 bases and J lost 6; bases outside the gene matches: 3. The CDR3 length is 13 residues. As DNA, the CDR3 is TGCAGCGTTGACGACAGGGGGGCCAATGAGCAGTTCTTC. It yields the protein CSVDDRGANEQFF.

The V call is TRBV30, the J call TRBJ2-7, with D uncertain. This CDR3 spans 11 amino acids. Germline V gene lookup returns CDR1 GTSNPN and CDR2 SVGIG (reference sequence). Trimming cost V 5 bases and J 3 bases, with 8 bases left between them. CDR3 bases: TGTGCCTGGGGCATAGACTACGAGCAGTACTTC. Its protein product is CAWGIDYEQYF.

This clone has only a few counts. The chain couples TRBV28 to TRBJ1-5, with D possibly TRBD1 on 5 matching bases. Germline V lookup: CDR1 MDHEN, CDR2 SYDVKM. Trimming stripped 6 bases from V and 4 bases from J, with 13 bases between. CDR3 length: 14 residues. The CDR3 reads CASRGSGENQPQHF. CDR3 nucleotides: TGTGCCAGCAGGGGGTCGGGGGAAAATCAGCCCCAGCATTTT.

J is TRBJ2-2 and V is TRBV11-2; 8 bases agree with TRBD2. The CDR3 consists of 16 residues. The germline V gene has CDR1 SGHAT and CDR2 FQNNGV. The ends lost 7 bases at V and 7 bases at J; junction bases unmatched: 14. CDR3 in DNA: TGTGCCAGCACCCCGGGGGGGGGCCCCGGGTTCGGGGAGCTGTTTTTT. It encodes CASTPGGGPGFGELFF.

V gene TRBV7-8 combines with J gene TRBJ2-6; 7 bases match TRBD1. The CDR3 runs to 20 residues. The germline CDR1 and CDR2 sequences are SGHVS and FQNEAQ. Trimming cost V 1 base and J 1 base; bases outside gene matches: 13. The CDR3 loop is CASSLVEKDRTGSGANVLTF. DNA of the CDR3: TGTGCCAGCAGCTTAGTAGAGAAAGACAGGACAGGTTCTGGGGCCAACGTCCTGACTTTC.